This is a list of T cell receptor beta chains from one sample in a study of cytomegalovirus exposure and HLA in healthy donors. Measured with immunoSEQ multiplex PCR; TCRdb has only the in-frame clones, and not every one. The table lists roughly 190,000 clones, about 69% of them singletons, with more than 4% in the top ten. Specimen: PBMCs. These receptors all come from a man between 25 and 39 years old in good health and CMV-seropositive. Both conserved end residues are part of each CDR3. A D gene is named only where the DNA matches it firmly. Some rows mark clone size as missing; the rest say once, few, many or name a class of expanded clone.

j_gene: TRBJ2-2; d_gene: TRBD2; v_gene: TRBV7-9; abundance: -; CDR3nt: TGTGCCTACGGGGTCAGCGGGGTGAACACCGGGGAGCTGTTTTTT; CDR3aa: CAYGVSGVNTGELFF
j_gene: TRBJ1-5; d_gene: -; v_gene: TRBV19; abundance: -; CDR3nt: TGTGCCAGTAGTATGACAGGACTAGGCGGTCAGCCCCAGCATTTT; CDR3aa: CASSMTGLGGQPQHF
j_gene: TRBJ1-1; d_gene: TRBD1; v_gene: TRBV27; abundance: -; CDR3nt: TGTGCCAGCAGTCCCGGGACAGGGACTGAAGCTTTCTTT; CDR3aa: CASSPGTGTEAFF
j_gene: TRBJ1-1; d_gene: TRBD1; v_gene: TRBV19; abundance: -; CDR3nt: TGTGCCAGTAGAAATACACAGGGGAGGAACACTGAAGCTTTCTTT; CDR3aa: CASRNTQGRNTEAFF
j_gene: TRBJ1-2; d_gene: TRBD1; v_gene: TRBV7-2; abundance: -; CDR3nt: TGTGCCAGCAGCTTAGCGTACCGAAACCAGGGGGCGACTGGCTACACCTTC; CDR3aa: CASSLAYRNQGATGYTF
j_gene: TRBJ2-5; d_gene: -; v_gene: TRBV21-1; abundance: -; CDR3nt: TGTGCCAGCAGCCTAGAGGAGGTGCAAGAGACCCAGTACTTC; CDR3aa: CASSLEEVQETQYF
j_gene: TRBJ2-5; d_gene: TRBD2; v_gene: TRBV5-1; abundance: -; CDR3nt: TGCGCCAGCAGCTTGGTAGCGGGGACCCAAGAGACCCAGTACTTC; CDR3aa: CASSLVAGTQETQYF
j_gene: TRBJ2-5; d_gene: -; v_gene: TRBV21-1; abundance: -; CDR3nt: TGTGCCAGCAGCAAATTAGCGGGGGGGCTTAGCTGCCCGGAAGAGACCCAGTACTTC; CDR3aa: CASSKLAGGLSCPEETQYF
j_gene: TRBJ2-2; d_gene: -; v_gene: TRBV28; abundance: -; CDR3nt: TGTGCCAGCAGTTTTCAATACACCGGGGAGCTGTTTTTT; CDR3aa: CASSFQYTGELFF
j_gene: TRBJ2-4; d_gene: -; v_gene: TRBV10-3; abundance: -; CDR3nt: TGTGCCATCAGTGAGTCGAATCGCGGGCCCGCCAAAAACATTCAGTACTTC; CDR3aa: CAISESNRGPAKNIQYF
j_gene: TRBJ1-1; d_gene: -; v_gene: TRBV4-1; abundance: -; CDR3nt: TGCGCCAGCAGCGGACAACAGAACACTGAAGCTTTCTTT; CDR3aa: CASSGQQNTEAFF
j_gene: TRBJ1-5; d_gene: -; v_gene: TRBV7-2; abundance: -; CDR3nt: TGTGCCAGCAGCTTATCCATCAGTCAGCCCCAGCATTTT; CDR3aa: CASSLSISQPQHF
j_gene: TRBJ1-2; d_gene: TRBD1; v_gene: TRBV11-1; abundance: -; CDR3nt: TGTGCCAGCAGCCCCCGCAGGGGGTCGGGATATGGCTACACCTTC; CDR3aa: CASSPRRGSGYGYTF
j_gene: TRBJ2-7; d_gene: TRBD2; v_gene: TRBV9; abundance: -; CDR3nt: TGTGCCAGCAGCCCGCGCCCGACTAGCGGGGATTACGAGCAGTACTTC; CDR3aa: CASSPRPTSGDYEQYF
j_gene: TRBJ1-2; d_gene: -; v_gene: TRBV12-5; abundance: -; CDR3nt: TGTGCTAGTGGCCTTTCCCAAGGAGGGGACTATGGCTACACCTTC; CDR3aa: CASGLSQGGDYGYTF
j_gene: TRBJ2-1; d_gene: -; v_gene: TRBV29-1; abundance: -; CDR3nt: TGCAGCGTTGAAGGGTCCAGGGGGGATGAGCAGTTCTTC; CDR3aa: CSVEGSRGDEQFF
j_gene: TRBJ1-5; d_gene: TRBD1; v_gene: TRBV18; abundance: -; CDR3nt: TGTGCCAGCTCAAATGGGACAGTCAATCAGCCCCAGCATTTT; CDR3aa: CASSNGTVNQPQHF
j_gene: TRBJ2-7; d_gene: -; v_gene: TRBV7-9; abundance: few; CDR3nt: TGTGCCACCATCAGGGAAGGCTCCTACGAGCAGTACTTC; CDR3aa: CATIREGSYEQYF
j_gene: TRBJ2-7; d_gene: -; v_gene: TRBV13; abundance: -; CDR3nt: TGTGCCAGCAGCTTTTGGGGCGGGAAGCCGTACGAGCAGTACTTC; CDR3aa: CASSFWGGKPYEQYF
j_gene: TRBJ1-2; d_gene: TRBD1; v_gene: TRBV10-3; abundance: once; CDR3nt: TGTGCCATCAGTGAGTCAGGACAGGGGACGGGCGGCTACACCTTC; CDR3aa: CAISESGQGTGGYTF
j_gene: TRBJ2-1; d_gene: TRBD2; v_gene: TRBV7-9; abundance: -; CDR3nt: TGTGCCAGCAGGGCGACTAGCGGGAATTACAATGAGCAGTTCTTC; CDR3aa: CASRATSGNYNEQFF
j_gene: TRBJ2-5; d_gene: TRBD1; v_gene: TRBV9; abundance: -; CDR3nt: TGTGCCAGCAGCGTCACCCCAGGGGGCGGCCAAGAGACCCAGTACTTC; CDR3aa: CASSVTPGGGQETQYF
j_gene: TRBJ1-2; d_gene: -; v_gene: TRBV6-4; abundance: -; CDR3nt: TGTGCCAGCAGCCTTACAGGGAACTATGGCTACACCTTC; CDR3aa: CASSLTGNYGYTF
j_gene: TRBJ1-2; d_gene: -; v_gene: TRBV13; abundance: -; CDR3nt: TGTGCCAGCAGCTTAGATCAGGGCGGCTACACCTTC; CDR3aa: CASSLDQGGYTF
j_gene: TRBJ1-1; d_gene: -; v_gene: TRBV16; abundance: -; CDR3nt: TGTGCCAGCAGCCAATTTGAGGAGGGCACTGAAGCTTTCTTT; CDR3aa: CASSQFEEGTEAFF
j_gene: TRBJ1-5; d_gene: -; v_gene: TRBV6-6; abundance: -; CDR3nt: TGTGCCAGCAGTTACGGCTTGGCCAGCAATCAGCCCCAGCATTTT; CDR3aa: CASSYGLASNQPQHF
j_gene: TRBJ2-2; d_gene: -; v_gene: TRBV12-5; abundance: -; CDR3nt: TGTGCTAGTGGTTCGCGCGGGACAGCTGGATCGAACACCGGGGAGCTGTTTTTT; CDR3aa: CASGSRGTAGSNTGELFF
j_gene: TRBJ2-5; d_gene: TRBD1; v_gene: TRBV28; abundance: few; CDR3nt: TGTGCCAGCGGGGTCCCGGGACAGGGGAACAGGGAGTACTTC; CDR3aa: CASGVPGQGNREYF
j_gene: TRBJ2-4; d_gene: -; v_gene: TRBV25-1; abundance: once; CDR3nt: TGTGCCAGCAGTGAAAACACAGGCCAGGGGTTGGGAAACATTCAGTACTTC; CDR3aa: CASSENTGQGLGNIQYF
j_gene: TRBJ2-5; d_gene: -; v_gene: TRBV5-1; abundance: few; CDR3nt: TGCGCCAGCAGCTTGGAAGGGGTGGGGGAGACCCAGTACTTC; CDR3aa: CASSLEGVGETQYF
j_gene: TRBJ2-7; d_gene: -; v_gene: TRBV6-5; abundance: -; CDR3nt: TGTGCCAGCAGTCCACTCGGGAGCTCCTACGAGCAGTACTTC; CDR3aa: CASSPLGSSYEQYF
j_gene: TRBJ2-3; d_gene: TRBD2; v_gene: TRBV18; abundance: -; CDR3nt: TGTGCCAGCTCACCACCGGCTAGCGGGGGGGCAGGTACGCAGTATTTT; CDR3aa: CASSPPASGGAGTQYF
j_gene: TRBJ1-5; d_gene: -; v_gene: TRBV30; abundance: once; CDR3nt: TGTGCCTGGAGTGGGTCAGACAATCAGCCCCAGCATTTT; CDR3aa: CAWSGSDNQPQHF
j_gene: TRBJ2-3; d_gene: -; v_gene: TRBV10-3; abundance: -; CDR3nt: TGTGCCGCCCAGGGTGGGACAGATACGCAGTATTTT; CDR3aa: CAAQGGTDTQYF
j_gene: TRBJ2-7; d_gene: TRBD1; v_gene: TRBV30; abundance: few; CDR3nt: TGTGCCTGGGCACGAAGGGACAGGGAGGGCGAGCAGTACTTC; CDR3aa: CAWARRDREGEQYF
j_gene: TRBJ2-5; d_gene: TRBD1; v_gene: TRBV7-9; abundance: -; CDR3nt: TGTGCCAGCAGCTTAGTCGCAGGGGGCTTGACTCAGTACTTC; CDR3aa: CASSLVAGGLTQYF
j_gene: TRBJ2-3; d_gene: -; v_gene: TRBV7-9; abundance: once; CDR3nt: TGTGCCAGCAGCTTAGTGGGGGCAACAGATACGCAGTATTTT; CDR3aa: CASSLVGATDTQYF
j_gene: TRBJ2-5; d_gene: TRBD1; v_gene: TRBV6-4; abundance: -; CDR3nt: TGTGCCAGCAGTGACTATTCAGGGGGCGGGGAGACCCAGTACTTC; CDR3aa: CASSDYSGGGETQYF
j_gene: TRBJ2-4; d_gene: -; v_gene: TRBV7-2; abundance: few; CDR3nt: TGTGCCAGCAGCTCCCCCGGGGGAAACATTCAGTACTTC; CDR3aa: CASSSPGGNIQYF
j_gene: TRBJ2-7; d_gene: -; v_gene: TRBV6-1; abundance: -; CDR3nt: TGTGCCGCCGCCGCACGGGTTGGTTCCTACGAGCAGTACTTC; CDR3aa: CAAAARVGSYEQYF
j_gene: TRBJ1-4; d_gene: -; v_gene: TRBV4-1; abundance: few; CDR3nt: TGCGCCAGCAGCCAAGAGGGCTTTGAAAAACTGTTTTTT; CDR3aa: CASSQEGFEKLFF
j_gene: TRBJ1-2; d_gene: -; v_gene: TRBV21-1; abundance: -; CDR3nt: TGTGCCAGCAGCAAAGATTTGGGGCCGGAACTCTATGGCTACACCTTC; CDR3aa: CASSKDLGPELYGYTF
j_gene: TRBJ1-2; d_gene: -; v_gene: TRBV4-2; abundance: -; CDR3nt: TGTGCCAGCAGCCAAGGACAGGAGGGCTACACCTTC; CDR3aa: CASSQGQEGYTF
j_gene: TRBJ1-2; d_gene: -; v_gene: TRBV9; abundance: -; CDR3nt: TGTGCCAGCAGCGGATGGACCGGTAACCCTCGGACAGAAAGCTATGGCTACACCTTC; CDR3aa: CASSGWTGNPRTESYGYTF
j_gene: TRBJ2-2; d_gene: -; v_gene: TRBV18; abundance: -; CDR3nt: TGTGCCAGCTCACCACGTATCGGGGAAAACACCGGGGAGCTGTTTTTT; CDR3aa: CASSPRIGENTGELFF